This record looks at one TCR beta chain sequence and its context. The antigen it recognizes is unknown. Base qualities are not recorded, but no much larger clone differs from it by a single base. The sample is drawn from a study of cytomegalovirus exposure and HLA in healthy donors (dated by TCRdb to about 2017). General notes on the study: According to an earlier analysis of 550 to 700 of the donors, about 179 million T cells yielded 90 million to 140 million unique TCR beta sequences and 276 Gb of sequence data. Roughly 320 gigabases of sequencing data and roughly 80 million unique TCR sequences made up an early release that covered approximately 620 HLA-typed donors. The genetic ancestry cluster associated with self-reported Caucasian donors included approximately 85% of the 398 genotyped donors. The study aimed to test whether signatures of past pathogen exposure could be identified by cataloging public T cell receptors. The T cell repertoires of under 700 subjects were profiled by immunosequencing and related to cytomegalovirus serostatus. Besides the first cohort of 500 to 700 subjects, a separate validation cohort made up of about 120 different subjects was used. To predict cytomegalovirus infection status, the study brought together high-throughput TCR immunosequencing, statistical association of individual TCRs with disease status, and machine learning. A later analysis re-examined previously published TCR beta repertoires from roughly 650 donors and added high-resolution HLA genotyping to investigate patterns of TCR occurrence. Rather than drawing on any new phenotypic data, the later analysis identified candidate immune exposures from TCR beta sequences and the way those sequences occurred across donors. In an earlier analysis of around 540 of the donors, high-throughput TCR beta sequencing was used to judge whether each TCR beta V gene segment behaved as functional or pseudogenic. Donor age, sex, ethnicity and CMV serostatus were compiled together with the repertoire data. A later genetic analysis used genome-wide SNP genotypes for 398 of the 666 donors, treating that subset as a discovery cohort. All discovery cohort repertoires had been generated using a single sequencing platform. Class I and class II HLA loci were covered by the typing at four-digit resolution. The number of donors typed differed by locus, with roughly 629-640 for A, B, C, DRB1 and DQB1, 522 for DQA1, approximately 570 for DPA1, and around 460 for DPB1. Because of strong linkage in the cohort, roughly five DR-DQ haplotypes were treated as single units for association and clustering. Among almost 400 genotyped donors of the cohort, an average of about 240,000 unique TCR beta nucleotide sequences were sequenced per donor, roughly 20% of them non-productive.

The germline V gene (reference sequence) provides CDR1 LNHDA and CDR2 SQIVND. The CDR3, from cysteine to phenylalanine, totals 15 residues. Only CDR3 DNA remains: 45 bases, in frame from the first base. The trim is 4 bases for V and 8 bases for J, with a gap of 15 bases between the germline ends. The cohort consisted of 600 to 750 healthy bone marrow donors. All cohort members were sampled while nominally healthy, although unrecorded immune exposures were likely present. The donor tested CMV seropositive, placing the donor among the roughly 270 seropositive members of the cohort. A peripheral blood sample was provided by each donor, and peripheral blood mononuclear cells were used for TCR beta sequencing. Genomic DNA extraction from the blood cell samples was performed with the Qiagen DNeasy Blood Extraction Kit. What the research found in general, with its limitations: In a later analysis, some 18,000 TCR beta sequences were associated with specific HLA alleles at a false discovery rate of 0.05. It was suggested by the authors that the approach could potentially be generalized to other disease states and immunological phenotypes. A cluster of highly shared sequence variants was judged likely to be a technical artifact of the sequencing pipeline. The cohort was sequenced for TCR beta chains only, and without alpha or paired-chain data the features that could be detected were limited. Cytomegalovirus status was reported to be diagnosed by the classifier with high specificity and sensitivity in both the original and validation cohorts. Linkage disequilibrium might explain the correlated functional status among segregating V segments, but an unknown experimental factor could not be ruled out. CMV serostatus was the only immune exposure information available for the cohort. Roughly uniform sequencing depth across donors was assumed in presence/absence analyses, although this assumption may not hold. An association between a missense DCLRE1C variant and V-gene and J-gene trimming of TCR beta chains was found in a later genetic analysis and replicated in an independent cohort. According to a later analysis, TCR association rates differed among HLA loci, with DRB1 alleles showing the most associated TCRs and HLA-C alleles showing the fewest. Compared with the approximately 670-donor mean, donors in an Asian-associated ancestry cluster had fewer N-insertions in productive TCRs, according to a later genetic analysis. In a later analysis, most CMV-associated TCR beta chains were found to appear HLA-restricted, with HLA associations seemingly driven largely by CMV exposure. A further reported finding was that TCR beta sequences accurately predicted the HLA-A and HLA-B alleles for most subjects in the first cohort. Because some donors lacked HLA typing at each locus, the association tests relied only on the typed subset. In a later analysis, HLA-associated TCR beta chains showed more clonal expansion and lower generation probabilities than non-associated chains that were equally common. A few of the identified cytomegalovirus-associated TCR beta chains were confirmed in vitro to be specific for cytomegalovirus antigens. The earlier analysis of some 560 of the donors excluded roughly 17 rarely observed V segments, including chromosome 9 orphons, because counts were too low. While some public TCRs were present in many individuals, most TCR sequences turned up only very rarely across donors. According to a later analysis, parvovirus B19, influenza, CMV and Epstein-Barr virus appeared linked to several top co-occurrence clusters. The study listed 164 TCR beta chains as associated with cytomegalovirus. Assigning TCR associations to individual alleles was difficult when HLA alleles, especially DR and DQ, strongly co-occurred. The 87-base-pair reads could not distinguish some IMGT-functional V segments, including TRBV6-2 and TRBV6-3, so those segments were excluded. Broadly in line with IMGT annotations, most TCR beta V segments showed up in productive rearrangements about 87% or about 30% of the time in an earlier analysis of roughly 590 of the donors.

Receptor libraries were prepared by the immunoSEQ multiplex PCR assay. For the multiplex PCR, a mixture combining 60 forward primers for TCR Vbeta segments and 13 reverse primers for TCR Jbeta segments was used. A multiplex PCR assay on genomic DNA amplified the CDR3 region of rearranged TCR beta genes. The amplified TCR beta libraries were sequenced on the Illumina HiSeq System as 87-base-pair reads. The authors' analysis ran thus. A later analysis counted around 72 million unique TCR beta chains across the 666 repertoires, and 9.5 million to 11 million of these chains were shared by at least two donors. Raw reads were error-corrected and collapsed into unique sequences with a nearest-neighbor algorithm that merged closely related sequences to remove PCR and sequencing errors. To assign V, D and J gene segments, CDR3 sequences were aligned to IMGT reference sequences. For a sequence to be retained, at least a six-nucleotide match to both a V gene segment and a J gene segment was required. Rearrangements were called productive when the CDR3 lacked stop codons and stayed in frame with V and J; all others were non-productive. CDR3 was defined by IMGT convention, running from the second conserved V-encoded cysteine to the conserved J-encoded phenylalanine. The earlier analysis of a few hundred of the donors excluded any sequence lacking an unambiguous match to a single V gene segment. In an earlier analysis of some 590 of the donors, a V segment was called functional when productive rearrangements were above 56.7%, and segregating when the standard deviation between donors exceeded 5%. A statistical classification framework was developed to diagnose cytomegalovirus status using the catalog of TCR beta chain sequences. In a later analysis, V and J genes were assigned by comparing TCR nucleotide sequences against IMGT/GENE-DB human TR gene sequences. Using the TCRdist pipeline, a later analysis assigned CDR3 sequences along with most-parsimonious VDJ recombination scenarios. In a later analysis, every TCR beta chain was defined by the combination of its CDR3 amino acid sequence and its V-gene family, and reads without a unique V-gene family were dropped. To address suspected cross-contamination and a sequencing artifact, a later analysis removed roughly 580 highly shared, low-generation-probability nucleotide sequences. In a later analysis, a clonal expansion index was calculated for each public chain from normalized within-repertoire ranks of inferred template counts. In a later analysis, generation probabilities were computed using a VDJ recombination model fitted to out-of-frame rearrangements, and the results were checked against IGoR. Hypergeometric tests were used in a later analysis to score TCR-TCR, TCR-HLA and TCR-CMV co-occurrence, with a repertoire-size bias correction applied to the TCR pairs. To estimate false discovery rates, a later analysis permuted the HLA or CMV assignments 20 times. A later analysis grouped co-occurring TCRs with DBSCAN, adding TCRdist sequence similarity when clustering within HLA-allele-positive subsets. Co-occurrence clustering excluded repertoires with fewer than 30,000 or more than 120,000 public chains, plus five with anomalous nucleotide sharing. What TCRdb holds here is the immuneACCESS table cut down to in-frame rearrangements. Part of the clones is not present; checked against another copy, under half of the missing clones reflect an unresolved V gene, and the others are unexplained. For V, J and clone size, that table is used; D and trimming come from the DNA. This sample is represented by approximately 85,000 clones; 60% to 80% of them were singletons. The biggest ten clones account for 23% of the sample.

Specimen: PBMCs. The V and J genes are TRBV19 and TRBJ1-6; no D gene can be assigned with confidence. This receptor was identified in a woman aged 50 to 60 in good health and CMV-seropositive. The CDR3 here reads CASSRAPAADSPLHF. The bases read TGTGCCAGTAGTAGAGCTCCCGCAGCGGATTCACCCCTCCACTTT.